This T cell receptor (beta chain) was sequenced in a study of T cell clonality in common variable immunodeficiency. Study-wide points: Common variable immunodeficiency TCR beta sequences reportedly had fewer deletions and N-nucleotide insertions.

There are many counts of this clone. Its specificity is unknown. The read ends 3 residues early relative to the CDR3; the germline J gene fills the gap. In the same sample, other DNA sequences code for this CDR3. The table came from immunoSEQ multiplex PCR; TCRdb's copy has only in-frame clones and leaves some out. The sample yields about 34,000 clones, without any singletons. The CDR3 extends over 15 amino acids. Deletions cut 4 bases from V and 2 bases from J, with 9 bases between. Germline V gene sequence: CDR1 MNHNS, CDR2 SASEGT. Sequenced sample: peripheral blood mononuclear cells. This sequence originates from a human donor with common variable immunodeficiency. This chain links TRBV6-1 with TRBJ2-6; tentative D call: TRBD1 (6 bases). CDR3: CASSASGAGANVLTF. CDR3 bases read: TGTGCCAGCAGTGCCTCAGGGGCTGGGGCCAACGTC.